This T cell receptor (beta chain) was profiled in a study of blood T cells in healthy people across ages. Caucasian, healthy and from Russia, the donors were aged between about 6 and 90. Total RNA extracted from each sample amounted to at least 6 micrograms. Germline V CDR1 and CDR2: MNHEY, SMNVEV (reference sequence). This CDR3 spans 14 amino acids. Between the trimmed V and J ends, which lost 2 bases and 5 bases, there was a span of 11 bases. Next came a second PCR, run for about 7 to 12 cycles, which used a sample-barcoded 5' primer along with a J-beta primer mix. TCRdb called the 5' RACE reads again in MiXCR, with one record for every CDR3 protein. Of some 560,000 distinct CDR3 sequences detected, about 26% appear once; the ten largest clones hold 3% to 4%. Separately, the same data were catalogued under a study of T cells of mothers and their children. As that study records: Overlap ran slightly, non-significantly higher for related than unrelated mother-child pairs.

This rearrangement joins TRBV27 to TRBJ2-3; D may be TRBD1 (6 bases). This TCR derives from a boy aged 2 to 9 in good health. Material for sequencing was blood. The CDR3 DNA sequence: TGTGCCAGCAGTTTAGTGACAGGCCAAGATACGCAGTATTTT. Its translation: CASSLVTGQDTQYF.